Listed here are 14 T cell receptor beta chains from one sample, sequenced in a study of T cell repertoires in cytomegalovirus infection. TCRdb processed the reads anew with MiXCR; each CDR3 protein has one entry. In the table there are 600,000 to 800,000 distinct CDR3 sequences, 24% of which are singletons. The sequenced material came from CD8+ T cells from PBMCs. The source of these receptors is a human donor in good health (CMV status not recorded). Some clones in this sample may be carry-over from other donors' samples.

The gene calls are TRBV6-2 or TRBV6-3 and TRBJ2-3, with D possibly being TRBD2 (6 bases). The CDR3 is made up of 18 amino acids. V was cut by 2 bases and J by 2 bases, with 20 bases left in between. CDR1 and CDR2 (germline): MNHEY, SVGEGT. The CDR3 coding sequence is TGTGCCAGCAGTTACCCCTTGGTTGCGGGGAGCCCCACAGATACGCAGTATTTT. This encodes CASSYPLVAGSPTDTQYF.

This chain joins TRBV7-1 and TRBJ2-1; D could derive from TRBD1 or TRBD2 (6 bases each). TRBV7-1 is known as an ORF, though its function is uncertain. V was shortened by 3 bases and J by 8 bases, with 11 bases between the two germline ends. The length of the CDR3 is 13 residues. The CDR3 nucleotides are TGTGCCAGCAGCTCGGGGGGCACCGATGAGCAGTTCTTC. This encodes CASSSGGTDEQFF.

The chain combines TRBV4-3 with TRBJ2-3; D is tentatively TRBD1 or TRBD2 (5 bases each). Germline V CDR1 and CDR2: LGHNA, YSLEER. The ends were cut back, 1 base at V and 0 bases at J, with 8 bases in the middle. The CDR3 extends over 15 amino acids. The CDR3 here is CASSQGEGSTDTQYF. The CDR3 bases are TGCGCCAGCAGCCAAGGAGAGGGGAGCACAGATACGCAGTATTTT.

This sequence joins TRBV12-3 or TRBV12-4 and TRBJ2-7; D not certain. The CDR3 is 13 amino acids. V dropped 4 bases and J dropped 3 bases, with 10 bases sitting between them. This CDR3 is CASSSSLNYEQYF. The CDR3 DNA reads TGTGCCAGCAGTTCGTCCTTAAACTACGAGCAGTACTTC.

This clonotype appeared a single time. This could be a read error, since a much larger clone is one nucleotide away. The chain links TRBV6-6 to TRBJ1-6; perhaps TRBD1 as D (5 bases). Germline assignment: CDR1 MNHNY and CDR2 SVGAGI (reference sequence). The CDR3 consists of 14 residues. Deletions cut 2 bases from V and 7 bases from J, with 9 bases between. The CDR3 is CASSYVQENSPLHF. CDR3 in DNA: TGTGCCAGCAGTTACGTACAGGAGAATTCACCCCTCCACTTT.

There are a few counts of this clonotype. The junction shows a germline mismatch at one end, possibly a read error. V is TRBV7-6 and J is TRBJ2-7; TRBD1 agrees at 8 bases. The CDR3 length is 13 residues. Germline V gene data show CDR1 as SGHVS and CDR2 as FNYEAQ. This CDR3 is CASSLETGDEQYF. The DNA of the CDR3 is TGTGCTAGCAGCTTAGAGACAGGGGACGAGCAGTACTTC.

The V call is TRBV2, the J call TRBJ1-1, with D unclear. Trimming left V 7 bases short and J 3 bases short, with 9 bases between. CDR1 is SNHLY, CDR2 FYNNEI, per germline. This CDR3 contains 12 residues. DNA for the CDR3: TGTGCCAGCACCCAGGATGACACTGAAGCTTTCTTT. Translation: CASTQDDTEAFF. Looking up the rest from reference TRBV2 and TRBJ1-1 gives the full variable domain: EPEVTQTPSHQVTQMGQEVILRCVPISNHLYFYWYRQILGQKVEFLVSFYNNEISEKSEIFDDQFSVERPDGSNFTLKIRSTKLEDSAMYFCASTQDDTEAFFGQGTRLTVV.

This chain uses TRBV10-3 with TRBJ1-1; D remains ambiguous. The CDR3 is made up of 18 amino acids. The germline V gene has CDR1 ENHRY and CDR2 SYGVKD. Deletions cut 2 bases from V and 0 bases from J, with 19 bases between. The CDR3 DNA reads TGTGCCATCAGTGAGACTAGAACTTCTACGATCATGAACACTGAAGCTTTCTTT. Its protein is CAISETRTSTIMNTEAFF.

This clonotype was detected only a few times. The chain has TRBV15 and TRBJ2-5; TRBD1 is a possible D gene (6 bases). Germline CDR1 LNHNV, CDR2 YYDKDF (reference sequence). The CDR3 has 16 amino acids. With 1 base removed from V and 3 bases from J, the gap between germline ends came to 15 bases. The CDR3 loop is CATSRGTASTEETQYF. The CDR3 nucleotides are TGTGCCACCAGCAGAGGGACAGCCTCAACGGAAGAGACCCAGTACTTC.

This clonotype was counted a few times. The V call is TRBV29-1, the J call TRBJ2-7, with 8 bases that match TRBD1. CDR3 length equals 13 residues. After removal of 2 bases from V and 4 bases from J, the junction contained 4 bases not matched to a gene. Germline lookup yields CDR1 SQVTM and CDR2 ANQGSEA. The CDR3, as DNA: TGCAGCGTTGAAACACAGGGGGAATACGAGCAGTACTTC. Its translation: CSVETQGEYEQYF.

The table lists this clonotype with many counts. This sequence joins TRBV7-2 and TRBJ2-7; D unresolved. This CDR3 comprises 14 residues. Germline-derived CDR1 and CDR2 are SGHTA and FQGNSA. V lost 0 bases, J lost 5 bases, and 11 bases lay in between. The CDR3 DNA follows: TGTGCCAGCAGCTTAGCGGGAAGGCCCCACGAGCAGTACGTC. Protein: CASSLAGRPHEQYV.

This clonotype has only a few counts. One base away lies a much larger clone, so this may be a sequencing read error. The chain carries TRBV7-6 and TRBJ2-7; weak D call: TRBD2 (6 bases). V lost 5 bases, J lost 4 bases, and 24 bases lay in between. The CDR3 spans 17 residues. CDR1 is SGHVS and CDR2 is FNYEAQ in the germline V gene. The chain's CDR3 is CASSPKRGAERQYEQYF. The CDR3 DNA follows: TGTGCCAGCAGCCCCAAACGCGGGGCCGAAAGACAATACGAGCAGTACTTC.

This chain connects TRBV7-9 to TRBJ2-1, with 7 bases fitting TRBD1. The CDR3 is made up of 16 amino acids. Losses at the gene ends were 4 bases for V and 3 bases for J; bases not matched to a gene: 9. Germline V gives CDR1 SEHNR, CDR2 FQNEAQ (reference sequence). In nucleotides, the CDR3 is TGTGCCAGCAGCTCCAGTGGGGACAGATACTACAATGAGCAGTTCTTC. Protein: CASSSSGDRYYNEQFF.

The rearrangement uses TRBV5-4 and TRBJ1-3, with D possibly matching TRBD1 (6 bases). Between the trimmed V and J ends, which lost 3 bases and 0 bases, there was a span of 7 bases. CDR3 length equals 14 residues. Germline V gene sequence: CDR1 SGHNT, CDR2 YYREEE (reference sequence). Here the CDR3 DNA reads TGTGCCAGCAGCTGGGGGCCCTCTGGAAACACCATATATTTT. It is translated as CASSWGPSGNTIYF.